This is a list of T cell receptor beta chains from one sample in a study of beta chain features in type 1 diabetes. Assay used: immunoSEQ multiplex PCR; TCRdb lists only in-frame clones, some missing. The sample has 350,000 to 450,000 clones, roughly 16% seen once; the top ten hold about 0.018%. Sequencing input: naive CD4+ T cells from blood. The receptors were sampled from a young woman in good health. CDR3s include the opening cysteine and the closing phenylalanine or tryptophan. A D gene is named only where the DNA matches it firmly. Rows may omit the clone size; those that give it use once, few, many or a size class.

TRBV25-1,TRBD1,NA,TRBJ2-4,TGTGCCAGCAGTGCGGGACAGGGGGCTCCCAAAAACATTCAGTACTTC,CASSAGQGAPKNIQYF
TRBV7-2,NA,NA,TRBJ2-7,TGTGCCAGCAGCTTGCCATCGCGAGAGCAGTACTTC,CASSLPSREQYF
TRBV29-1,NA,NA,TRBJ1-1,TGCAGCGTTGAGTGGAGGTTCCAGGACACTGAAGCTTTCTTT,CSVEWRFQDTEAFF
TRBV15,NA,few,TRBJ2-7,TGTGCCACCAGCAGAGACCTCGCGGGTAGGTCCTACGAGCAGTACTTC,CATSRDLAGRSYEQYF
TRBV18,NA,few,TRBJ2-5,TGTGCCAGCTTAGAGGCTGAGACCCAGTACTTC,CASLEAETQYF
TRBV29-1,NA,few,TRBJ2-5,TGCAGCGTTAAATTTACAGGGAGAGAGACCCAGTACTTC,CSVKFTGRETQYF
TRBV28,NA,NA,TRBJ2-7,TGTGCCATTAGGACACGGCACTCCTACGAGCAGTACTTC,CAIRTRHSYEQYF
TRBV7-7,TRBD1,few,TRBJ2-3,TGTGCCAGCAGCCTGGGGGGACAGGGCGCAGATACGCAGTATTTT,CASSLGGQGADTQYF
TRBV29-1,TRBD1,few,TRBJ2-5,TGCAGCGTCCCCAACCGGGACAGGGGAGGCGAGACCCAGTACTTC,CSVPNRDRGGETQYF
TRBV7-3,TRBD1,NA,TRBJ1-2,TGTGCCAGCAGCTTAGGACAGGGGATGGATGGCTACACCTTC,CASSLGQGMDGYTF
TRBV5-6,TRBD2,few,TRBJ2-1,TGTGCCAGCAGCTCTAGCGGGTTTACCTCCTACAATGAGCAGTTCTTC,CASSSSGFTSYNEQFF
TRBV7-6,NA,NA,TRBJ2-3,TGTGCCAGCAGCCCGCACACAGGGACGCAGTATTTT,CASSPHTGTQYF
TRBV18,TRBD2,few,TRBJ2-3,TGTGCCAGCTCACCAGGACGTCGCGGGAGTAGCACAGATACGCAGTATTTT,CASSPGRRGSSTDTQYF
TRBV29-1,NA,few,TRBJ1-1,TGCAGCTCCGCACGAGGGAGCTCTGAAGCTTTCTTT,CSSARGSSEAFF
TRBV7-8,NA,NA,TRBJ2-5,TGTGCCAGCAGCTTAGGCGGTTTAGGGGGGAGGGGACGGGAGACCCAGTACTTC,CASSLGGLGGRGRETQYF
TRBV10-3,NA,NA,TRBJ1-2,TGTGCCATCAGTTCCCTAGACAGACACGGCTACACCTTC,CAISSLDRHGYTF
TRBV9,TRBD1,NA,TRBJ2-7,TGTGCCAGCAGCGTAGCCCCGGGACAGGGGACTTACTTC,CASSVAPGQGTYF
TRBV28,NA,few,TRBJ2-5,TGTGCCAGCAATCTTCGGCAGGAAATCCAGTACTTC,CASNLRQEIQYF
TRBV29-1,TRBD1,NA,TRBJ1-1,TGCAGCGTTGAAGGTGGGACAGGATCGAACACTGAAGCTTTCTTT,CSVEGGTGSNTEAFF
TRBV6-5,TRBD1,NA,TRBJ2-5,TGTGCCAGCAGTTATGGGGGACAGAAGGAGACCCAGTACTTC,CASSYGGQKETQYF
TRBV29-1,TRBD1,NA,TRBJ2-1,TGCAGCGCCAGACAGGGGACACACTCCTACAATGAGCAGTTCTTC,CSARQGTHSYNEQFF
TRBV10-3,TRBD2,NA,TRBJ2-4,TGTGCCATCAGTGAGTCACCCCGGGAGGTAGCAGGCAAAAACATTCAGTACTTC,CAISESPREVAGKNIQYF
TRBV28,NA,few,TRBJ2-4,TGTGCCAGCACTTTACGGGCGGGGCTGCAAAACATTCAGTACTTC,CASTLRAGLQNIQYF
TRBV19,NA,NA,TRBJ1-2,TGTGCCAGTAGGACTCAGGGGTTAGCTAACTATGGCTACACCTTC,CASRTQGLANYGYTF
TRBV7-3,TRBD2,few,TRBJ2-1,TGTGCCAGCAGCCTGGGACTAGCGGGAGTAGGTGAGCAGTTCTTC,CASSLGLAGVGEQFF
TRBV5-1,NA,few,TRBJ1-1,TGCGCCAGCAGCTTCAGGGAGGTAGAGAACACTGAAGCTTTCTTT,CASSFREVENTEAFF
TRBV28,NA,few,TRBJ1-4,TGTGCCAGCAGGTCATGGGGAGTAACTAATGAAAAACTGTTTTTT,CASRSWGVTNEKLFF
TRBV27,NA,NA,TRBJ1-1,TGTGCCAGCAGTTCGTCGAGTCGGGGGGGGAAGAACACTGAAGCTTTCTTT,CASSSSSRGGKNTEAFF
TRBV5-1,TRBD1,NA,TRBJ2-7,TGCGCCAGCAGCTTGGTAGGGGACAGGGCTTACGAGCAGTACTTC,CASSLVGDRAYEQYF
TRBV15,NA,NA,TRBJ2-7,TGTGCCACCAGCAGAGATACACAGGGAGAACAGTACTTC,CATSRDTQGEQYF
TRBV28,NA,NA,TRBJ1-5,TGTGCCAGCAGGGATTCGACAGTACCAGCACAGCCCCAGCATTTT,CASRDSTVPAQPQHF
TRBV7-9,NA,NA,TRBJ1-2,TGTGCCAGCAGCTTGGATCTGGGGGCAGGGATCGGCTACACCTTC,CASSLDLGAGIGYTF
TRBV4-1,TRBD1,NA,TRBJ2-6,TGCGCCAGCAGCCAAGGACAGGGGCCGGTCTCTGGGGCCAACGTCCTGACTTTC,CASSQGQGPVSGANVLTF
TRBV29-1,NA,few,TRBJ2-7,TGCAGCGCTATCATCGGAGCTAGAGGGTACGAGCAGTACTTC,CSAIIGARGYEQYF
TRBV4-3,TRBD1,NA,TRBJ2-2,TGCGCCAGCAGCCAAGATTCGTTAAGGGGGCGCACCGGGGAGCTGTTTTTT,CASSQDSLRGRTGELFF
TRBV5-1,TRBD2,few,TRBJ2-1,TGCGCCAGCAGCACCGGACTAGCTTATTACAATGAGCAGTTCTTC,CASSTGLAYYNEQFF
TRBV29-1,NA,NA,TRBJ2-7,TGCAGCGTCGCGGCCCAGGGGAGCTCCTACGAGCAGTACTTC,CSVAAQGSSYEQYF
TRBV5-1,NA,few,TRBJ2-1,TGCGCCAGCAGCTTAAGGACTTACAATGAGCAGTTCTTC,CASSLRTYNEQFF
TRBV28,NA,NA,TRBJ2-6,TGTGCCAGCAGCCCCCTTCTCGGGGCCAACGTCCTGACTTTC,CASSPLLGANVLTF
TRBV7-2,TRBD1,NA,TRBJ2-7,TGTGCCAGCAGCCTTGGGACAGGGAGTAAGATATACGAGCAGTACTTC,CASSLGTGSKIYEQYF
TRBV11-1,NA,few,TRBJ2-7,TGTGCCAGCAGCTTAGCGAACAGTACCTACGAGCAGTACTTC,CASSLANSTYEQYF
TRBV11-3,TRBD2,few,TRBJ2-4,TGTGCCAGCAGCGAAGGATGGGGGGGAAACATTCAGTACTTC,CASSEGWGGNIQYF
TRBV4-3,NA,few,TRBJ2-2,TGCGCCAGCAGCCAGGGAGGAACCACCGGGGAGCTGTTTTTT,CASSQGGTTGELFF